This T cell receptor (beta chain) was documented in a study of blood T cell repertoires in COVID-19. In the authors' methods: For nucleated cells, counts were estimated from reference gene primer amplification. Measured with immunoSEQ multiplex PCR; TCRdb has only the in-frame clones, and not every one. D and trimming were read from the DNA, whereas the V and J calls and clone size are those reported in that table. The sample carries roughly 390,000 clones, about 89% recorded once. Trimming cost V 6 bases and J 5 bases, with 10 bases left between them. The CDR3 runs 11 residues. Germline values: CDR1 GTSNPN, CDR2 SVGIG (reference sequence).

Sequencing was performed on peripheral blood. The chain couples TRBV30 to TRBJ2-5; D might be TRBD1 (5 bases). The clonotype originates from a woman in her 30s with COVID-19, enrolled during active disease. The CDR3 bases are TGTGCCTGCAGGGTTGGGGAGACCCAGTACTTC. As protein: CACRVGETQYF. The whole variable domain, remainder taken from reference TRBV30 and TRBJ2-5, is SQTIHQWPATLVQPVGSPLSLECTVEGTSNPNLYWYRQAAGRGLQLLFYSVGIGQISSEVPQNLSASRPQDRQFILSSKKLLLSDSGFYLCACRVGETQYFGPGTRLLVL.